This T cell receptor beta chain was found in a study of control samples from healthy donors and cancer patients. The CDR3 extends over 11 amino acids. CDR1 and CDR2 from the germline V gene are DFQATT and SNEGSKA (reference sequence). The V end was cut by 3 bases, the J end by 5 bases, with 4 bases between. Generated by immunoSEQ multiplex PCR, the TCRdb table keeps only in-frame clones and is missing some. The profile shows 400,000 to 500,000 clones, 90% of them singletons. Sequenced: PBMCs. This receptor was identified in a man aged 35 to 55 with head and neck cancer. The gene calls are TRBV20-1 and TRBJ2-2; no reliable D call. The CDR3 DNA reads as TGCAGTGCTAGGAGAACCGGGGAGCTGTTTTTT. Protein sequence: CSARRTGELFF.